This T cell receptor (beta chain) was sequenced during a study of blood T cell repertoires in COVID-19. There are a few counts of this clone. Germline loops: CDR1 KGHDR, CDR2 SFDVKD. The CDR3 sequence is 15 residues long. Trimming took 3 bases from V and 7 from J; bases not matched to a gene: 6. Clones were read by immunoSEQ multiplex PCR, and TCRdb kept only the in-frame ones, dropping some. The profile shows under 300,000 clones, 75% to 90% of them singletons. The chain links TRBV24-1 to TRBJ1-2; 11 positions agree with TRBD1. The specimen was peripheral blood. The origin of this receptor is a woman aged 70-85 years with COVID-19, enrolled during active disease. CDR3 residues: CATSDRDRGVSGYTF. The CDR3 nucleotides read TGTGCCACCAGTGATAGGGACAGGGGGGTTAGTGGCTACACCTTC.